This TCR beta chain is from a study of glioma-infiltrating T cells after dendritic cell vaccination. Study overall: Patients had newly diagnosed or recurrent glioblastoma and received dendritic cell vaccines.

The CDR3 covers 16 residues. Trimming left V 5 bases short and J 0 bases short, with 13 bases between. From germline, CDR1 is SEHNR and CDR2 FQNEAQ (reference sequence). The method was immunoSEQ multiplex PCR; TCRdb's version includes in-frame clones alone and lacks a portion of them. The sample shows roughly 56,000 clones, 85% of them seen only once. The time point was: after dendritic cell vaccination, including at tumor progression/relapse. Before vaccination, two weeks after the third vaccination, and at progression, PBMC were collected. The clonotype comes from a human donor with glioblastoma. The sample consisted of blood, taken after dendritic cell vaccination. V and J are TRBV7-9 and TRBJ2-2; tentatively, D is TRBD1 (6 bases). DNA of the CDR3: TGTGCCAGCAGCGATACAGGGCTAACGAACACCGGGGAGCTGTTTTTT. The encoded protein is CASSDTGLTNTGELFF.